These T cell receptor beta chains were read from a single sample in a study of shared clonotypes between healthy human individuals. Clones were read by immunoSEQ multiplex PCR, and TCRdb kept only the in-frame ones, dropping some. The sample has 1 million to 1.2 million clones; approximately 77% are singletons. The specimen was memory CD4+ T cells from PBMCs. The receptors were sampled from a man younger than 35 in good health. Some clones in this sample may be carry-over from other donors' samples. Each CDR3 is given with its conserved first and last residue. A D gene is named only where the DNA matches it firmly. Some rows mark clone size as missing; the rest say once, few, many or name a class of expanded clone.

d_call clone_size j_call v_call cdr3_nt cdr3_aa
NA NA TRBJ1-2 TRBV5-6 TGTGCCAGCAGCCCGGGCGGGATTGGGGGCTACACCTTC CASSPGGIGGYTF
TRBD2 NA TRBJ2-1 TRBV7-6 TGTGCCAGCAGTGGACTAGCGGGACGCTCCTACAATGAGCAGTTCTTC CASSGLAGRSYNEQFF
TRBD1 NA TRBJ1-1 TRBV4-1 TGCGCCAGCAGCCAAGAGGCAGGGGGCGCATATACTGAAGCTTTCTTT CASSQEAGGAYTEAFF
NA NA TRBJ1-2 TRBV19 TGTGCCAGTAAGGGACGGTCCTATGGCTACACCTTC CASKGRSYGYTF
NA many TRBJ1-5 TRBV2 TGTGCCAGCGGGCAAGAGGGAGGCAATCAGCCCCAGCATTTT CASGQEGGNQPQHF
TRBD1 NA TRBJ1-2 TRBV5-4 TGTGCCAGCAGCGGACAGGTGCTGAACTATGGCTACACCTTC CASSGQVLNYGYTF
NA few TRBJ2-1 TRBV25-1 TGTGCCAGCAGTGAAAAGGGAGGTCTCTACAATGAGCAGTTCTTC CASSEKGGLYNEQFF
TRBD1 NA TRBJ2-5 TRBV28 TGTGCCAGCAGTTTACAGGGGGCGGTGGGAGAGACCCAGTACTTC CASSLQGAVGETQYF
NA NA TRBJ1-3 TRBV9 TGTGCCAGCGGCCGGTCTGGAAACACCATATATTTT CASGRSGNTIYF
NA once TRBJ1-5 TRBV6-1 TGTGCCAGCATCTCCACGGGGAGCAATCAGCCCCAGCATTTT CASISTGSNQPQHF
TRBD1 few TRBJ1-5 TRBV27 TGTGCCAGCAGTTTAAATAGGGACAGACAGACGCCCCAGCATTTT CASSLNRDRQTPQHF
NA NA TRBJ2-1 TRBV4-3 TGCGCCAGCAGCCAAGATCCGGGGCTACCTCGCTTCTTC CASSQDPGLPRFF
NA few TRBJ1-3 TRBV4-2 TGTGCCAGCAGCCAAGTCTTGGCAGGGCTCTCTGGAAACACCATATATTTT CASSQVLAGLSGNTIYF
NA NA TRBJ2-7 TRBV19 TGTGCCAGTAGTTTAGCGGATAGCGAGCAGTACTTC CASSLADSEQYF
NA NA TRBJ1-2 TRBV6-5 TGTGCCAGCAGCGGGCCGCCTAACTATGGCTACACCTTC CASSGPPNYGYTF
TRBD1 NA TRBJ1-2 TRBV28 TGTGCCAGCAGTTCGACAGGGGGTAGGAGAGGTGGCTACACCTTC CASSSTGGRRGGYTF
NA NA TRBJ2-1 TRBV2 TGTGCCAGCATCGTGAGGGTGGTCTCCTACAATGAGCAGTTCTTC CASIVRVVSYNEQFF
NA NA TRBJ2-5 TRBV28 NA CASSSSRQGKTQYF
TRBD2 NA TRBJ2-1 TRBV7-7 TGTGCCAGCAGCCCGGCTGCTAGCGGGTACGGTGAGCAGTTCTTC CASSPAASGYGEQFF
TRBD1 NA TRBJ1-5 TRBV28 TGTGCCAGCAGCACAATCGACAGGGATTTCCAGCCCCAGCATTTT CASSTIDRDFQPQHF
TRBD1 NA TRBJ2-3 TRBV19 TGTGCCAGTAGAGGACAGGGGTTCCGTGCAGATACGCAGTATTTT CASRGQGFRADTQYF
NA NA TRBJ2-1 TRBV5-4 TGTGCCAGCAGCTCCCAAAATAGGGGAGTTCTCTACAATGAGCAGTTCTTC CASSSQNRGVLYNEQFF
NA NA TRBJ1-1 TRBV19 TGTGCCAGTAGAGCCAGGGTGAAATCGCCTGAAGCTTTCTTT CASRARVKSPEAFF
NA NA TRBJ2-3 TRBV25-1 TGTGCCAGCAGTGAAAGGCAGACAGATACGCAGTATTTT CASSERQTDTQYF
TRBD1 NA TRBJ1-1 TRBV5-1 TGCGCCAGCAGCCTTCTTGGACAGGCCAACACTGAAGCTTTCTTT CASSLLGQANTEAFF
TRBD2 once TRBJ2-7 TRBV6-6 TGTGCCAGCAGTTACTCCGGGACTAGCGTCTCCTACGAGCAGTACTTC CASSYSGTSVSYEQYF
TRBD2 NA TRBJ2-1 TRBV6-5 TGTGCCAGCAGTTCCGACACTAGCGCCCACTACAATGAGCAGTTCTTC CASSSDTSAHYNEQFF
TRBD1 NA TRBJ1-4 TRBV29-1 TGCAGCGCCCGACAGGGCTTGGGTGAAAAACTGTTTTTT CSARQGLGEKLFF
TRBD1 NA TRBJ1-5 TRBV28 TGTGCCAGCAAACGCCAAAAGGGGGCTGATCAGCCCCAGCATTTT CASKRQKGADQPQHF
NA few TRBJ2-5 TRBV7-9 TGTGCCGGGAGGGGGGGTGGAGAGACCCAGTACTTC CAGRGGGETQYF